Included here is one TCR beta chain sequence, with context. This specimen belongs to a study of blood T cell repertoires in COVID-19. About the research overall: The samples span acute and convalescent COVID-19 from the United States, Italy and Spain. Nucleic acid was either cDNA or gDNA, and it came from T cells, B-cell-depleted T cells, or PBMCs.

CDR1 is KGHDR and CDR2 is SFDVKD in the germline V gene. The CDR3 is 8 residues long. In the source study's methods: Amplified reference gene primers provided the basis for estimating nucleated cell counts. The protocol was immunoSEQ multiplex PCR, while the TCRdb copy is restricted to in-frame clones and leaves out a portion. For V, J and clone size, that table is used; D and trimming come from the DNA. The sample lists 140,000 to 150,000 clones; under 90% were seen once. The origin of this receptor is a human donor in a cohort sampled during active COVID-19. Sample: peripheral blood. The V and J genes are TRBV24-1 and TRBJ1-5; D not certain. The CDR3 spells CVDLTQHF. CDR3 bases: TGTGTCGATCTCACACAGCATTTT.